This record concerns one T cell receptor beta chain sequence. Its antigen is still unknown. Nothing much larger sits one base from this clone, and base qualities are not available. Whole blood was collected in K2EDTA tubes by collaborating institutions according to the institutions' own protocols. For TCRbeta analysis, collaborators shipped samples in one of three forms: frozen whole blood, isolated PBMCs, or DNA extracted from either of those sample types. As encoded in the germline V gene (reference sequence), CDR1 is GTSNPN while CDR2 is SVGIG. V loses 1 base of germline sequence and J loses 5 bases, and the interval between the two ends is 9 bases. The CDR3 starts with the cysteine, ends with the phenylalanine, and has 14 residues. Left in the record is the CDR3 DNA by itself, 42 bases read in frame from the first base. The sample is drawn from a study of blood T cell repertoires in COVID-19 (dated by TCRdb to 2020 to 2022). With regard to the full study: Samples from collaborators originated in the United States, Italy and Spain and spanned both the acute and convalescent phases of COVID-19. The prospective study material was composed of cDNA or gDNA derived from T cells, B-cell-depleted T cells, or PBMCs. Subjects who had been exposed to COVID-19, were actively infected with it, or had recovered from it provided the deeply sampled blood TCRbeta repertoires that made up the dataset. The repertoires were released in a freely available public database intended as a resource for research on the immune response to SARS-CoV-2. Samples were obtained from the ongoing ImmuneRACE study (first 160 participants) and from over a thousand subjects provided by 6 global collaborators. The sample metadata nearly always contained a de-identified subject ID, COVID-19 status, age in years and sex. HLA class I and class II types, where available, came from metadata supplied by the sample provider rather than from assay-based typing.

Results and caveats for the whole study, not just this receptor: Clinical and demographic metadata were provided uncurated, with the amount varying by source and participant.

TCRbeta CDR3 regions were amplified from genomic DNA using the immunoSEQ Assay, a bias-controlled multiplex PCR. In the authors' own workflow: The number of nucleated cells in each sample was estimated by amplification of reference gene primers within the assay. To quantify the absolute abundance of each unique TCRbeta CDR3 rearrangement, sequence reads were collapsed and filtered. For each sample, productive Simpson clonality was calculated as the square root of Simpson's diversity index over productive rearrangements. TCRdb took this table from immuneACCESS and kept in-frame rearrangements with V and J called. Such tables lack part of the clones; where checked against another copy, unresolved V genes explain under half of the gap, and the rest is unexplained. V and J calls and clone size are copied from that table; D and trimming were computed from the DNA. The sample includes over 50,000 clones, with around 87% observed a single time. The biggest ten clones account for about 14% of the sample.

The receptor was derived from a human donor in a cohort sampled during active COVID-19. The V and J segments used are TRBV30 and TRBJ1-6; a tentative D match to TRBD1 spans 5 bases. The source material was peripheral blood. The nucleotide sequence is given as TGTGCCTGGAGTGAAGGGGTCAATAATTCACCCCTCCACTTT. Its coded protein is CAWSEGVNNSPLHF.